These 32 T cell receptor beta chains originate from one sample sequenced in a study of shared clonotypes between healthy human individuals. Libraries were prepared by immunoSEQ multiplex PCR; TCRdb keeps only in-frame clonotypes and omits some of them. The sample gives approximately 1.5 million clones, 98% of which show up once; about 0.4% is in the top ten. Sequencing was done on a sample of naive CD4+ T cells sorted from blood. As to subset: CD45RA+ positively selected. The receptors derive from a man aged 25-40 years in good health.

The chain links TRBV10-1 to TRBJ2-1; 8 nucleotides align to TRBD2. The V gene end was trimmed by 2 bases and the J gene end by 2 bases; junction bases not matched to a gene: 2. Germline V CDR1 and CDR2: WNHNN, SYGVQD (reference sequence). This CDR3 is built from 15 residues. CDR3 in amino acids: CASSESSGTYNEQFF. Here the CDR3 DNA reads TGCGCCAGCAGTGAGAGTAGCGGGACCTACAATGAGCAGTTCTTC.

This chain connects TRBV27 to TRBJ2-1; D may be TRBD1 or TRBD2 (5 bases each). The ends were cut back, 2 bases at V and 2 bases at J, with 10 bases in the middle. The germline V gene has CDR1 MNHEY and CDR2 SMNVEV (reference sequence). The CDR3 length is 15 residues. In DNA, the CDR3 is TGTGCCAGCAGTTTACAGGGACGGCCCTACAATGAGCAGTTCTTC. It translates to CASSLQGRPYNEQFF.

This chain joins TRBV4-1 and TRBJ2-1; no clear D gene. From germline, CDR1 is MGHRA and CDR2 YSYEKL. The CDR3 is 14 residues long. Trimming cost V 0 bases and J 7 bases, with 10 bases left between them. DNA for the CDR3: TGCGCCAGCAGCCAAGATCTGGGCTGGAATGAGCAGTTCTTC. This codes for CASSQDLGWNEQFF.

The chain couples TRBV7-3 to TRBJ2-3; D gene ambiguous. This CDR3 is 14 amino acids long. The ends were cut back, 7 bases at V and 2 bases at J, with 13 bases in the middle. The germline V gene encodes CDR1 SGHTA and CDR2 FQGTGA. CDR3 bases: TGTGCCAGCAAGTTAAGGGCCTCCACAGATACGCAGTATTTT. This codes for CASKLRASTDTQYF.

To note about this clone: Other nucleotide sequences from this sample produce the same CDR3. The chain links TRBV5-1 to TRBJ1-1; TRBD1 is a possible D gene (6 bases). The CDR3 covers 14 residues. Deletions cut 1 base from V and 0 bases from J, with 7 bases between. Germline values: CDR1 SGHRS, CDR2 YFSETQ. For the CDR3, the DNA is TGCGCCAGCAGCTTGACAGGGTTGAACACTGAAGCTTTCTTT. Its translation is CASSLTGLNTEAFF.

The chain combines TRBV7-9 with TRBJ2-7; 7 nucleotides match TRBD2. This CDR3 has 17 amino acids. The junction had 15 bases not matched to a gene; V was cut back by 5 bases and J by 2 bases. Germline CDR1 reads SEHNR; CDR2 reads FQNEAQ (reference sequence). The CDR3, as DNA: TGTGCCAGCAGCGTTTCATCCCGGGGAGGGATCCCCTACGAGCAGTACTTC. This sequence encodes CASSVSSRGGIPYEQYF.

The V call is TRBV2, the J call TRBJ1-5; 12 bases are a match to TRBD1. From germline, CDR1 is SNHLY and CDR2 FYNNEI. The trim removed 8 bases at V and 1 base at J, leaving 15 bases unmatched. The CDR3 is 19 amino acids. Here the CDR3 reads CASGRRRDRGPGSNQPQHF. CDR3 DNA sequence: TGTGCCAGCGGTCGCCGCCGGGACAGGGGGCCGGGGAGCAATCAGCCCCAGCATTTT.

CDR3 protein: CATRRATNEKLFF. The CDR3 coding sequence is TGTGCCACCCGCCGTGCAACTAATGAAAAACTGTTTTTT. This rearrangement joins TRBV28 to TRBJ1-4; no definite D call. Germline V lookup: CDR1 MDHEN, CDR2 SYDVKM. Trimming took off 10 bases at V and 0 bases at J, with 9 bases between the two ends. CDR3 size: 13 residues.

This sequence joins TRBV11-2 and TRBJ1-1, with 11 bases that match TRBD1. Germline V gene sequence: CDR1 SGHAT, CDR2 FQNNGV. The CDR3 has 15 amino acids. V trimming: 1 base; J trimming: 5 bases; junction bases outside the gene matches: 3. DNA for the CDR3: TGTGCCAGCAGCTTAGCGGGGACAGGGGGTACTGAAGCTTTCTTT. Its translation: CASSLAGTGGTEAFF.

The CDR3 sequence: CASTRTRNTEAFF. The CDR3 nucleotides are TGTGCCAGCACTAGGACGAGGAACACTGAAGCTTTCTTT. This rearrangement joins TRBV19 to TRBJ1-1; D is unclear. Germline loops: CDR1 LNHDA, CDR2 SQIVND (reference sequence). The CDR3 is 13 amino acids. Trimming stripped 9 bases from V and 1 base from J, with 12 bases between.

This chain uses TRBV4-3 with TRBJ2-7; 8 positions agree with TRBD1. Germline V lookup: CDR1 LGHNA, CDR2 YSLEER. V shed 2 bases, J shed 3 bases, and the junction held 6 bases outside the gene matches. This CDR3 region has 15 residues. The CDR3 DNA reads as TGCGCCAGCAGCCAAATGGGGGGACAGGACTACGAGCAGTACTTC. This sequence encodes CASSQMGGQDYEQYF.

The chain links TRBV5-1 to TRBJ1-1; D is unresolved. V shed 1 base and J shed 0 bases, with 10 bases lying between them. CDR1 and CDR2 from the germline V gene are SGHRS and YFSETQ. CDR3 size: 15 residues. CDR3 nucleotide sequence: TGCGCCAGCAGCTTGTTATACAGTTTGAACACTGAAGCTTTCTTT. Encoded protein: CASSLLYSLNTEAFF.

The chain uses TRBV27 and TRBJ1-5; D is possibly TRBD1 (5 bases). Looked up from germline, CDR1 is MNHEY and CDR2 is SMNVEV (reference sequence). This CDR3 spans 17 amino acids. The V end was cut by 1 base, the J end by 1 base, with 14 bases between. As DNA, the CDR3 is TGTGCCAGCAGTTTATTCCTAACCGGGGACAGCAATCAGCCCCAGCATTTT. Amino acids: CASSLFLTGDSNQPQHF.

This rearrangement joins TRBV2 to TRBJ2-7; 10 bases align to TRBD1. V shed 8 bases, J shed 3 bases, and the junction held 7 bases outside the gene matches. The CDR3 spans 14 residues. Germline CDR1 SNHLY, CDR2 FYNNEI. CDR3 region: CASARGQGNYEQYF. The CDR3 coding sequence is TGTGCCAGCGCCCGGGGACAGGGGAACTACGAGCAGTACTTC.

The chain carries TRBV5-6 and TRBJ2-7; D unresolved. V was pared by 2 bases and J by 5 bases, with 8 bases between. CDR1 is SGHDT, CDR2 YYEEEE, per germline. This CDR3 contains 12 residues. The chain's CDR3 is CASSFGPNEQYF. The CDR3 bases are TGTGCCAGCAGCTTCGGACCCAACGAGCAGTACTTC.

This clone occurred once. The chain carries TRBV7-6 and TRBJ2-7; D ambiguous. This CDR3 contains 14 residues. CDR1 and CDR2 (germline): SGHVS, FNYEAQ. Trimming stripped 0 bases from V and 3 bases from J, with 9 bases between. CDR3 DNA sequence: TGTGCCAGCAGCTTAGCGCGAAGGAGCTACGAGCAGTACTTC. The encoded protein is CASSLARRSYEQYF. The entire variable domain, with the rest obtained from reference TRBV7-6 and TRBJ2-7, is as follows: GAGVSQSPRYKVTKRGQDVALRCDPISGHVSLYWYRQALGQGPEFLTYFNYEAQQDKSGLPNDRFSAERPEGSISTLTIQRTEQRDSAMYRCASSLARRSYEQYFGPGTRLTVT.

V gene TRBV7-2 combines with J gene TRBJ2-1; D perhaps matches TRBD2 (5 bases). This CDR3 region has 15 residues. Germline V gene data show CDR1 as SGHTA and CDR2 as FQGNSA. With 5 bases removed from V and 1 base from J, the gap between germline ends came to 12 bases. The CDR3 DNA follows: TGTGCCAGCAGCCGTCAAGCGGCATCCTACAATGAGCAGTTCTTC. Its protein product is CASSRQAASYNEQFF. The complete variable domain, with remaining parts taken from reference TRBV7-2 and TRBJ2-1, reads GAGVSQSPSNKVTEKGKDVELRCDPISGHTALYWYRQSLGQGLEFLIYFQGNSAPDKSGLPSDRFSAERTGGSVSTLTIQRTQQEDSAVYLCASSRQAASYNEQFFGPGTRLTVL.

This chain links TRBV5-8 with TRBJ2-1; 12 bases line up with TRBD2. This CDR3 contains 20 residues. The V and J ends lost 1 base and 4 bases, in that order; junction bases with no gene match: 15. Germline CDR1 SGHTS, CDR2 YDEGEE. Written as DNA, the CDR3 is TGTGCCAGCAGCTTGTGGTGGGGGCCCCGGACTAGCGGGGTATACAATGAGCAGTTCTTC. It codes for CASSLWWGPRTSGVYNEQFF.

V usage is TRBV11-2 and J usage is TRBJ2-1; 9 nucleotides match TRBD2. With 4 bases clipped from V and 7 bases from J, the junction kept 8 bases outside the gene matches. This CDR3 is built from 15 residues. Per germline, CDR1 SGHAT and CDR2 FQNNGV. CDR3 nucleotide sequence: TGTGCCAGCAGCTGGAGTAGCGGGAGTATTAATGAGCAGTTCTTC. Protein product: CASSWSSGSINEQFF.

The chain carries TRBV18 and TRBJ2-5, with D perhaps matching TRBD1 (6 bases). The germline V gene encodes CDR1 KGHSH and CDR2 LQKENI. The CDR3 covers 16 residues. V lost 3 bases and J lost 2, with 16 bases in between. In nucleotides, the CDR3 is TGTGCCAGCTCACCCGACTTTAGAAGGGGGCAAGAGACCCAGTACTTC. This codes for CASSPDFRRGQETQYF.

The rearrangement uses TRBV5-1 and TRBJ2-5; D ambiguous. Looked up from germline, CDR1 is SGHRS and CDR2 is YFSETQ. The CDR3 totals 13 residues. V lost 0 bases and J lost 5, with 8 bases in between. Here the CDR3 reads CASSLGLAETQYF. CDR3 nucleotide sequence: TGCGCCAGCAGCTTGGGCTTAGCTGAGACCCAGTACTTC. Using reference TRBV5-1 and TRBJ2-5 for the parts outside the CDR3, the full variable domain is KAGVTQTPRYLIKTRGQQVTLSCSPISGHRSVSWYQQTPGQGLQFLFEYFSETQRNKGNFPGRFSGRQFSNSRSEMNVSTLELGDSALYLCASSLGLAETQYFGPGTRLLVL.

This rearrangement joins TRBV2 to TRBJ1-5; no clear D. The V end was cut by 4 bases, the J end by 3 bases, with 10 bases between. The CDR3 extends over 14 amino acids. The germline CDR1 and CDR2 sequences are SNHLY and FYNNEI. CDR3 nucleotide sequence: TGTGCCAGCAGTGCCCCTTCTCCCAATCAGCCCCAGCATTTT. Residues: CASSAPSPNQPQHF.

The gene calls are TRBV28 and TRBJ2-7; possible D gene TRBD1, 6 bases. The CDR3 runs 15 residues. Per germline, CDR1 MDHEN and CDR2 SYDVKM. V was clipped by 5 bases and J by 2 bases, with 16 bases between them. The CDR3 DNA sequence: TGTGCCAGCAGTCCTTCCGGGACACCCCCCTACGAGCAGTACTTC. It encodes CASSPSGTPPYEQYF. The whole variable domain, filled in from reference TRBV28 and TRBJ2-7, reads DVKVTQSSRYLVKRTGEKVFLECVQDMDHENMFWYRQDPGLGLRLIYFSYDVKMKEKGDIPEGYSVSREKKERFSLILESASTNQTSMYLCASSPSGTPPYEQYFGPGTRLTVT.

J is TRBJ2-1 and V is TRBV5-1; no clear D gene. Germline-derived CDR1 and CDR2 are SGHRS and YFSETQ. Between the trimmed V and J ends, which lost 4 bases and 9 bases, there was a span of 17 bases. The CDR3 extends over 14 amino acids. The CDR3 is CASSLGEQEGEQFF. CDR3 nucleotides: TGCGCCAGCAGCCTCGGAGAGCAAGAAGGTGAGCAGTTCTTC.

The rearrangement joins TRBV7-2 to TRBJ2-1, with 9 bases that match TRBD2. Germline V CDR1 and CDR2: SGHTA, FQGNSA. The CDR3 is made up of 17 amino acids. Trimming took 1 base from V and 7 from J; bases not matched to a gene: 11. The CDR3 protein is CASSLVAWGLAGNEQFF. The CDR3, as DNA: TGTGCCAGCAGCTTAGTGGCATGGGGGCTAGCGGGGAATGAGCAGTTCTTC.

The chain links TRBV2 to TRBJ2-7; the match to TRBD1 covers 10 bases. The CDR3 is 15 amino acids. CDR1 and CDR2 (germline): SNHLY, FYNNEI. The J segment lost 6 bases and the V segment lost 6 bases, leaving 11 bases of the junction unmatched. Here the CDR3 reads CASSYDRGRSGEQYF. CDR3 sequence (DNA): TGTGCCAGCAGCTACGACAGGGGGCGATCGGGCGAGCAGTACTTC.

V and J are TRBV29-1 and TRBJ1-1, with TRBD1 identical over 8 bases. Losses at the gene ends were 5 bases for V and 4 bases for J; bases not matched to a gene: 6. CDR1 and CDR2 (germline): SQVTM, ANQGSEA. The CDR3 runs 13 residues. The CDR3 nucleotides read TGCAGCGTTAAAGGGCAGGGGGCCACTGAAGCTTTCTTT. It encodes CSVKGQGATEAFF.

The genes are TRBV7-9 and TRBJ1-2, with D unclear. Trimming took 2 bases from V and 4 from J, leaving 11 bases between them. The CDR3 is 14 residues long. Germline assignment: CDR1 SEHNR and CDR2 FQNEAQ (reference sequence). The CDR3 DNA reads as TGTGCCAGCAGCTTAACGGGCAGCACCTATGGCTACACCTTC. The encoded protein is CASSLTGSTYGYTF.

The V call is TRBV7-2, the J call TRBJ2-7; the match to TRBD2 covers 10 bases. The CDR3 runs 14 residues. Germline V gene sequence: CDR1 SGHTA, CDR2 FQGNSA. Losses at the gene ends were 3 bases for V and 9 bases for J; bases not matched to a gene: 8. CDR3 protein: CASSFTLAGIGQYF. The CDR3, as DNA: TGTGCCAGCAGCTTTACACTAGCGGGAATAGGGCAGTACTTC.

The CDR3 spells CASSPGQNEAFF. The CDR3 DNA is TGCGCCAGCAGCCCCGGACAGAATGAAGCTTTCTTT. This chain links TRBV5-1 with TRBJ1-1, with D possibly TRBD1 on 6 matching bases. V lost 4 bases and J 7 bases, leaving 11 bases between the germline ends. This CDR3 has 12 residues. The germline CDR1 and CDR2 sequences are SGHRS and YFSETQ. The complete variable domain, with remaining parts taken from reference TRBV5-1 and TRBJ1-1, reads KAGVTQTPRYLIKTRGQQVTLSCSPISGHRSVSWYQQTPGQGLQFLFEYFSETQRNKGNFPGRFSGRQFSNSRSEMNVSTLELGDSALYLCASSPGQNEAFFGQGTRLTVV.

This chain links TRBV11-2 with TRBJ2-1; 9 nucleotides line up with TRBD1. Germline trimming cut 4 bases from V and 9 bases from J; bases unmatched to any gene: 4. The CDR3 is made up of 13 amino acids. Germline CDR1 SGHAT, CDR2 FQNNGV. The CDR3 DNA sequence: TGTGCCAGCAGCTCGGACAGGGGTAGTGAGCAGTTCTTC. Its protein is CASSSDRGSEQFF.

The rearrangement links TRBV7-9 to TRBJ2-3; 7 nucleotides line up with TRBD1. The trim removed 5 bases at V and 6 bases at J, leaving 14 bases unmatched. Germline values: CDR1 SEHNR, CDR2 FQNEAQ (reference sequence). The CDR3 has 16 amino acids. CDR3 nucleotide sequence: TGTGCCAGCAGCCTTCGACCCGGGACAGACAAGGATACGCAGTATTTT. Translated, it gives CASSLRPGTDKDTQYF.